The rows below give T cell receptor beta chains drawn from one sample of a study of T cell responses to AZD1222 COVID-19 vaccine. The method was immunoSEQ multiplex PCR; TCRdb's version includes in-frame clones alone and lacks a portion of them. Of about 45,000 clones listed, 80% are singletons. Sequencing was performed on peripheral blood, taken on day 0 of AZD1222 vaccination. Receptors were obtained from an adult in good health. Each CDR3 is given with its conserved first and last residue. The D gene is left open where the match is weak. A clone size is listed for some rows: how often the clone was seen (once, few, many), or a class if it is expanded.

J gene | V gene | clone size | D gene | CDR3 DNA | CDR3 protein
TRBJ1-1 | TRBV5-1 | - | TRBD1 | TGCGCCAGCAGCTCCCAGGGGGAGAACACTGAAGCTTTCTTT | CASSSQGENTEAFF
TRBJ2-7 | TRBV5-6 | - | - | TGTGCCAGCAGCTTCTCCAGCTCCTACGAGCAGTACTTC | CASSFSSSYEQYF
TRBJ1-2 | TRBV5-1 | few | - | TGCGCCAGCAGGGCCTCTAACTATGGCTACACCTTC | CASRASNYGYTF
TRBJ1-6 | TRBV6-5 | - | TRBD1 | TGTGCCAGCAGTCAAACAGGGGGCAGTTCACCCCTCCACTTT | CASSQTGGSSPLHF
TRBJ2-3 | TRBV20-1 | - | - | TGCAGTGCTAGCAGGGGGGGGACGCAGTATTTT | CSASRGGTQYF
TRBJ1-5 | TRBV6-6 | - | TRBD1 | TGTGCCAGCAACACACAGGGGCCCCCTGAGCCCCAGCATTTT | CASNTQGPPEPQHF
TRBJ2-2 | TRBV5-1 | - | TRBD1 | TGCGCCAGCAGCGGCTGGACAGGGAGGACCGGGGAGCTGTTTTTT | CASSGWTGRTGELFF
TRBJ1-6 | TRBV19 | - | - | TGTGCCAGTAGTAATTTGGGAGGTTCACCCCTCCACTTT | CASSNLGGSPLHF
TRBJ2-2 | TRBV7-2 | - | - | TGTGCCAGCAGCTGGGCGCGGACCGGGGAGCTGTTTTTT | CASSWARTGELFF
TRBJ1-5 | TRBV15 | - | - | TGTGCCACCAGCAGAGATTGGAGCGGGGGGAATCAGCCCCAGCATTTT | CATSRDWSGGNQPQHF
TRBJ2-7 | TRBV5-1 | few | - | TGCGCCAGCAGCGTCGAGTACGGGGACGAGCAGTACTTC | CASSVEYGDEQYF
TRBJ2-7 | TRBV19 | - | - | TGTGCCAGTAGTAACAGGGCCACCTACGAGCAGTACTTC | CASSNRATYEQYF
TRBJ1-2 | TRBV6-2/TRBV6-3 | - | - | TGTGCCAGCAGCCGTAACCGAGAGGGTGGCTACACCTTC | CASSRNREGGYTF
TRBJ2-2 | TRBV2 | - | - | TGTGCCAGCAAGGGAAGCAGTCCCGGGGAGCTGTTTTTT | CASKGSSPGELFF
TRBJ2-3 | TRBV5-1 | - | - | TGCGCCAGCAGCTTGGCGCTAAGGACAGATTCTAGCACAGATACGCAGTATTTT | CASSLALRTDSSTDTQYF
TRBJ1-1 | TRBV11-1 | few | TRBD1 | TGTGCCAGCAGCTTAGTGGCAGGGGGCGCGTCTGAAGCTTTCTTT | CASSLVAGGASEAFF
TRBJ1-2 | TRBV28 | - | TRBD1 | TGTGCCAGCAGTTTATTGGACAGGAGACTCTATGGCTACACCTTC | CASSLLDRRLYGYTF
TRBJ2-1 | TRBV4-2 | - | - | TGTGCCAGCAGCCAAGAAAACCCAGGGCGCGATGAGCAGTTCTTC | CASSQENPGRDEQFF
TRBJ2-4 | TRBV7-6 | - | - | TGTGCCAGCAGCCCCGGGGGCGGGAAGGCCAAAAACATTCAGTACTTC | CASSPGGGKAKNIQYF
TRBJ2-7 | TRBV10-1 | - | - | TGCGCCAGCAGTGAGGGGGCAGGGAAATCCTACGAGCAGTACTTC | CASSEGAGKSYEQYF
TRBJ2-3 | TRBV5-1 | - | - | TGCGCCAGCAGCCGCGCAGGGTCATCTGGAACAGATACGCAGTATTTT | CASSRAGSSGTDTQYF
TRBJ1-1 | TRBV6-6 | - | - | TGTGCCAGCAGGGACAGTGCGGGGAACACTGAAGCTTTCTTT | CASRDSAGNTEAFF
TRBJ2-3 | TRBV7-9 | - | - | TGTGCCAGCAGCCGCGGACAGAGCACAGATACGCAGTATTTT | CASSRGQSTDTQYF
TRBJ2-2 | TRBV7-2 | few | - | TGTGCCAGCAGCTTTAAGGTTAACCCCGGGGAGCTGTTTTTT | CASSFKVNPGELFF
TRBJ2-1 | TRBV19 | - | TRBD1 | TGTGCCAGTAGCATCCGGGCGGGGACAGGGGGTGATGAGCAGTTCTTC | CASSIRAGTGGDEQFF
TRBJ1-3 | TRBV18 | once | TRBD1 | TGTGCCAGCTCACCACCGGACAGGAGCTCTGGAAACACCATATATTTT | CASSPPDRSSGNTIYF
TRBJ1-4 | TRBV2 | - | - | TGTGCCAGCAGTGGACGGTCAGATGAAAAACTGTTTTTT | CASSGRSDEKLFF
TRBJ1-3 | TRBV6-5 | - | - | TGTGCCAGCAGTTACTCGACCGCTGCAAACACCATATATTTT | CASSYSTAANTIYF
TRBJ2-3 | TRBV24-1 | - | TRBD2 | TGTGCCACCAGTTGGGGGGGGAGCACAGATACGCAGTATTTT | CATSWGGSTDTQYF
TRBJ1-5 | TRBV27 | - | - | TGTGCCAGCAGGAGTCTTTATAGCAATCAGCCCCAGCATTTT | CASRSLYSNQPQHF
TRBJ1-1 | TRBV5-1 | once | - | TGCGCCAGCAGCCCGGAGGGATTGAACACTGAAGCTTTCTTT | CASSPEGLNTEAFF
TRBJ2-6 | TRBV30 | - | - | TGTGCCTGGAGTGTAGGGGTTGGGGCCAACGTCCTGACTTTC | CAWSVGVGANVLTF
TRBJ2-7 | TRBV4-2 | few | - | TGTGCCAGCAGCCAAGCCGGCTACGAGCAGTACTTC | CASSQAGYEQYF
TRBJ1-5 | TRBV5-5 | - | TRBD1 | TGTGCCAGCAGCATGGGACAGGGTACCGATCAGCCCCAGCATTTT | CASSMGQGTDQPQHF
TRBJ2-7 | TRBV2 | - | - | TGTGCCAGCAGTGAGGGAGGATACGAGCAGTACTTC | CASSEGGYEQYF
TRBJ2-3 | TRBV10-3 | - | TRBD1 | TGTGCCATCAGTACAGGGGCAGATACAGATACGCAGTATTTT | CAISTGADTDTQYF
TRBJ1-1 | TRBV12-3/TRBV12-4 | - | TRBD1 | TGTGCCAGCAGGCGGACAGGAAACACTGAAGCTTTCTTT | CASRRTGNTEAFF
TRBJ2-5 | TRBV7-2 | - | TRBD1 | TGTGCCAGCAGCCTCGGACAGGGAAAGGAGACCCAGTACTTC | CASSLGQGKETQYF
TRBJ2-1 | TRBV28 | - | - | TGTGCCAGCAGTTTTTCAGGGTCCCACAATGAGCAGTTCTTC | CASSFSGSHNEQFF
TRBJ2-7 | TRBV6-5 | - | - | TGTGCCAGCAGTTACTCTGTCGGAACCTACGAGCAGTACTTC | CASSYSVGTYEQYF
TRBJ2-2 | TRBV4-2 | once | TRBD2 | TGTGCCAGCAGCCAAGATCTCTCGCGGGGGGGCAACACCGGGGAGCTGTTTTTT | CASSQDLSRGGNTGELFF
TRBJ2-7 | TRBV6-5 | - | TRBD1 | TGTGCCAGCAGTTACGGACTACTGGACAGGGGTTACGAGCAGTACTTC | CASSYGLLDRGYEQYF
TRBJ1-2 | TRBV13 | - | TRBD1 | TGTGCCAGCAGCGCGACAGGGGGAAAGGTGTATGGCTACACCTTC | CASSATGGKVYGYTF
TRBJ2-1 | TRBV7-2 | - | - | TGTGCCAGCAGCCCAGCGACCCCGGAGCAGTTCTTC | CASSPATPEQFF
TRBJ1-4 | TRBV5-1 | - | - | TGCGCCAGCAGCTTGGAACCCCAACAGGGTGGGGAAAAACTGTTTTTT | CASSLEPQQGGEKLFF
TRBJ1-1 | TRBV7-2 | - | - | TGTGCCAGCACCTTCTCGGGGGCGGGGAAAGCTTTCTTT | CASTFSGAGKAFF
TRBJ1-4 | TRBV19 | - | - | TGTGCCAGTAGTATAACAGGCGGAGAAAAACTGTTTTTT | CASSITGGEKLFF
TRBJ2-1 | TRBV5-1 | - | TRBD1 | TGCGCCAGCAGCCCGGGACAGTCCTTAGTCTACAATGAGCAGTTCTTC | CASSPGQSLVYNEQFF
TRBJ1-6 | TRBV28 | - | - | TGTGCCAGCAGTTTGGAGGGACGGTCACCCCTCCACTTT | CASSLEGRSPLHF
TRBJ1-6 | TRBV5-6 | few | TRBD1 | TGTGCCAGCAGCCCGGGACAGGGGATTTCACCCCTCCACTTT | CASSPGQGISPLHF
TRBJ2-6 | TRBV7-2 | - | - | TGTGCCAGCAGCTTAATTAAGGCTGGGGCCAACGTCCTGACTTTC | CASSLIKAGANVLTF
TRBJ1-3 | TRBV14 | - | TRBD1 | TGTGCCAGCAATACAGGGGGTTCTGGAAACACCATATATTTT | CASNTGGSGNTIYF
TRBJ1-1 | TRBV27 | - | TRBD1 | TGTGCCAGCAGTTTCGGGCCGGGACAGGGGTATCGGACTGAAGCTTTCTTT | CASSFGPGQGYRTEAFF